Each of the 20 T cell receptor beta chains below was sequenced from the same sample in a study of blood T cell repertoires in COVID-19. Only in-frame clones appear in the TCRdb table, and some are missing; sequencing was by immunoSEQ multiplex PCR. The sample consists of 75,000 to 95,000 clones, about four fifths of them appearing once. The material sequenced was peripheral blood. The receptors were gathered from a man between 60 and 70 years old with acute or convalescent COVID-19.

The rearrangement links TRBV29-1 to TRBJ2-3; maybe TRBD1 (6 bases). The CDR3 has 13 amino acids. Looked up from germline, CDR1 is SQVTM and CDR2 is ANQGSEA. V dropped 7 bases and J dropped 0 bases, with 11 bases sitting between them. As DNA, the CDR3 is TGCAGCGGAACAGGGCAAAGCACAGATACGCAGTATTTT. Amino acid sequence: CSGTGQSTDTQYF.

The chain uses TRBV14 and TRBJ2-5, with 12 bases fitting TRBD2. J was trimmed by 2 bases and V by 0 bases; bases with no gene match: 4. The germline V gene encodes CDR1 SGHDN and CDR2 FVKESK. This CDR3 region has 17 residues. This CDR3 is CASSQESSGGAQETQYF. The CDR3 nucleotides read TGTGCCAGCAGCCAAGAATCTAGCGGGGGGGCACAAGAGACCCAGTACTTC.

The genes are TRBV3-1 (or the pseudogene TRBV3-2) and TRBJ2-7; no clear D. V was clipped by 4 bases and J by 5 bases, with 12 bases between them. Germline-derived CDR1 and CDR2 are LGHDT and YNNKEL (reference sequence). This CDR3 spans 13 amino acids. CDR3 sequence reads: CASSRPSQNEQYF. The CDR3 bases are TGTGCCAGCAGCCGCCCGTCCCAGAACGAGCAGTACTTC.

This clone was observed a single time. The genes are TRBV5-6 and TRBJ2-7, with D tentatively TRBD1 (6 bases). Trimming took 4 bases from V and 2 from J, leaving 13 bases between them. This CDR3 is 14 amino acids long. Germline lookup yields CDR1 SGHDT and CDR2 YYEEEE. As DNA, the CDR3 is TGTGCCAGCAGCAAGGGACACGGCCCCTACGAGCAGTACTTC. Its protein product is CASSKGHGPYEQYF.

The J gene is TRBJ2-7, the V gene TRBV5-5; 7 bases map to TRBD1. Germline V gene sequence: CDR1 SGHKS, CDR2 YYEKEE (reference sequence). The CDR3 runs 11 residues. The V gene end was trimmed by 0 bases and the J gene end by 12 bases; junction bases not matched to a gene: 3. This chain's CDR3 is CASSLETGWYF. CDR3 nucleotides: TGTGCCAGCAGCTTGGAGACAGGGTGGTACTTC.

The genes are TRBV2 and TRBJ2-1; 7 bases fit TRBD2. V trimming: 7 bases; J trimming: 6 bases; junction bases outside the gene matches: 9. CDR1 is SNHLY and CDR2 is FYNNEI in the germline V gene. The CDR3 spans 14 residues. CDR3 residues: CASTFGEGGNEQFF. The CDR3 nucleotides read TGTGCCAGCACATTTGGGGAGGGAGGCAATGAGCAGTTCTTC. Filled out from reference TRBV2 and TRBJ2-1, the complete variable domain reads EPEVTQTPSHQVTQMGQEVILRCVPISNHLYFYWYRQILGQKVEFLVSFYNNEISEKSEIFDDQFSVERPDGSNFTLKIRSTKLEDSAMYFCASTFGEGGNEQFFGPGTRLTVL.

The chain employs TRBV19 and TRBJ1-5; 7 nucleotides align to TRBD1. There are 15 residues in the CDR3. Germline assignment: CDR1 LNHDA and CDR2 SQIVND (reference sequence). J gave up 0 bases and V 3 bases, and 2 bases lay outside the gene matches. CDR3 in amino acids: CASSMTGNSNQPQHF. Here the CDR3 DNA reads TGTGCCAGTAGTATGACAGGGAATAGCAATCAGCCCCAGCATTTT.

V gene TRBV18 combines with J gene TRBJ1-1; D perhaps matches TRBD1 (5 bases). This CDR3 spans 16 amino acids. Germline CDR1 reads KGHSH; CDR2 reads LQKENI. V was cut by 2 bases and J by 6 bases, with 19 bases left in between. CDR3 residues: CASSPMTSQGRAEAFF. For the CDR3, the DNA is TGTGCCAGCTCACCAATGACCTCGCAGGGTAGGGCTGAAGCTTTCTTT.

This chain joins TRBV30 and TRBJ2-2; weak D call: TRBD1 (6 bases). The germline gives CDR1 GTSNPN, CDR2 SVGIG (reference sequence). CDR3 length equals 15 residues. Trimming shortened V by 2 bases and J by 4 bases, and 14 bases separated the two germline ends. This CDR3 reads CAWSPSGRGTGELFF. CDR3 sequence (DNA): TGTGCCTGGAGTCCCTCGGGCAGGGGCACCGGGGAGCTGTTTTTT.

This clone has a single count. CDR3 loop: CASSDWAYFSGNTIYF. As DNA, the CDR3 is TGTGCCAGCAGTGACTGGGCCTATTTCTCTGGAAACACCATATATTTT. The gene calls are TRBV6-4 and TRBJ1-3; D uncertain. Trimming took off 1 base at V and 0 bases at J, with 10 bases between the two ends. The length of the CDR3 is 16 residues. Germline CDR1 is MRHNA and CDR2 is SNTAGT.

The CDR3 nucleotides read TGTGCCAGCAGCGCCGGGACAGGGCAAAATGAAAAACTGTTTTTT. It codes for CASSAGTGQNEKLFF. V gene TRBV5-4 combines with J gene TRBJ1-4; 9 nucleotides agree with TRBD1. CDR1 is SGHNT and CDR2 is YYREEE in the germline V gene (reference sequence). Germline trimming cut 4 bases from V and 5 bases from J; bases unmatched to any gene: 6. CDR3 size: 15 residues. Using reference TRBV5-4 and TRBJ1-4 for the parts outside the CDR3, the full variable domain is ETGVTQSPTHLIKTRGQQVTLRCSSQSGHNTVSWYQQALGQGPQFIFQYYREEENGRGNFPPRFSGLQFPNYSSELNVNALELDDSALYLCASSAGTGQNEKLFFGSGTQLSVL.

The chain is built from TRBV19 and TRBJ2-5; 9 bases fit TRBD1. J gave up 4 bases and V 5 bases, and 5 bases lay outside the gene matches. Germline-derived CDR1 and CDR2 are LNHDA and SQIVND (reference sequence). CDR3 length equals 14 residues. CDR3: CASSATGGVETQYF. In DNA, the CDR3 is TGTGCCAGTAGTGCAACAGGGGGCGTAGAGACCCAGTACTTC.

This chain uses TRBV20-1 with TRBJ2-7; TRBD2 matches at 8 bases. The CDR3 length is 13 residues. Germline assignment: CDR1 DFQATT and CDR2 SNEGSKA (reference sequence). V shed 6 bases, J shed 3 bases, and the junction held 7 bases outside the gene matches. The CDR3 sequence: CSASSGDGYEQYF. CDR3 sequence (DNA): TGCAGTGCGAGTAGCGGGGATGGCTACGAGCAGTACTTC.

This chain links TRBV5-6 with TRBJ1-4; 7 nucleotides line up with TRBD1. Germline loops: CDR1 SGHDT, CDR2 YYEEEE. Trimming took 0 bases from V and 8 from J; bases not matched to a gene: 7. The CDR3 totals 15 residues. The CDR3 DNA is TGTGCCAGCAGCTTGGCCGGAGGGGGCGGCGAAAAACTGTTTTTT. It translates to CASSLAGGGGEKLFF.

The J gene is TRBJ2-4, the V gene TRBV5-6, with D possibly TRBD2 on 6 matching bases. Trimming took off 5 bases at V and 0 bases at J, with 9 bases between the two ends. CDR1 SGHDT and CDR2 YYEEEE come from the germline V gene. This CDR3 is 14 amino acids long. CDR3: CASRGGLAKNIQYF. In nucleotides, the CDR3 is TGTGCCAGCAGGGGGGGTTTAGCCAAAAACATTCAGTACTTC.

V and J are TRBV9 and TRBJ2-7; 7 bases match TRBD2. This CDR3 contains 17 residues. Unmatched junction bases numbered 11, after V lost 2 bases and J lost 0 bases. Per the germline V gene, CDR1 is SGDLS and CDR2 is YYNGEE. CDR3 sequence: CASSVRKSGESSYEQYF. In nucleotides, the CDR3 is TGTGCCAGCAGCGTCCGAAAGAGCGGGGAGAGCTCCTACGAGCAGTACTTC.

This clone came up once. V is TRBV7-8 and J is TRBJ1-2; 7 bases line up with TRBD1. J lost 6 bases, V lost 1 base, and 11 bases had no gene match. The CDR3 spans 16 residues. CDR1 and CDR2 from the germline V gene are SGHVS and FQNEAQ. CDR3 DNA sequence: TGTGCCAGCAGCTTAGGGACCCCCACAGGGGTTCATGGCTACACCTTC. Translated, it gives CASSLGTPTGVHGYTF.

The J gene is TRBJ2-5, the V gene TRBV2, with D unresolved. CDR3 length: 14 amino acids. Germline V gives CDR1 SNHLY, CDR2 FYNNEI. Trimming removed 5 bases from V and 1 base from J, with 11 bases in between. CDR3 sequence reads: CASSLTGLQETQYF. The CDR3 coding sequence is TGTGCCAGCAGTTTGACTGGCCTCCAAGAGACCCAGTACTTC.

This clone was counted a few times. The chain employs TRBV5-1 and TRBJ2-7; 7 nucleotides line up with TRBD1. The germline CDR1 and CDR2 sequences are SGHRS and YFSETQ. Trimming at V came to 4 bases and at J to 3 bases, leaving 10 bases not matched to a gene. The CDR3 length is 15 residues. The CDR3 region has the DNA TGCGCCAGCAGCAGCAGGGGGAGCAGCCTCTACGAGCAGTACTTC. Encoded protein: CASSSRGSSLYEQYF.

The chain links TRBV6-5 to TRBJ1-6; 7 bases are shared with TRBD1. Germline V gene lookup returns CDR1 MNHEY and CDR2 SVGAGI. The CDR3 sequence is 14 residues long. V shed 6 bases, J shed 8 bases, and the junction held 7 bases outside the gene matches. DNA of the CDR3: TGTGCCAGCAGGGCTACAGGGGTAGATTCACCCCTCCACTTT. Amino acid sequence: CASRATGVDSPLHF.